This T cell receptor (beta chain) was identified in a study of T cells after yellow fever vaccination. Per the germline V gene, CDR1 is DFQATT and CDR2 is SNEGSKA (reference sequence). Trimming cost V 0 bases and J 7 bases; bases outside gene matches: 18. The CDR3 covers 18 residues. By 5'RACE template switching, TCR cDNA was produced, with a universal primer site and UMIs added in the process. TCRdb used MiXCR to reprocess the 5' RACE reads, holding one entry per CDR3 protein. Here the sample spans 360,000 or so distinct CDR3 sequences, around 10% being singletons. The receptor's source is a man between 18 and 35 years old who received the YFV17D yellow fever vaccine. This chain connects TRBV20-1 to TRBJ1-1; 9 positions match TRBD1. Sequences were derived from PBMCs, sampled on the day of the first yellow fever vaccination. CDR3 DNA sequence: TGCAGTGCTAGAGATCTGATTCCGGTTCACAGGGGGCGAGATGAAGCTTTCTTT. Protein product: CSARDLIPVHRGRDEAFF.